This is a list of T cell receptor beta chains from one sample in a study of cytomegalovirus exposure and HLA in healthy donors. The repertoire was sequenced with immunoSEQ multiplex PCR; TCRdb's copy has only in-frame clones and lacks some. The data show about 190,000 clones, approximately 78% seen once. The sequenced sample was PBMCs. The receptors stem from a woman between 25 and 40 years old in good health and CMV-seropositive. CDR3s leave out the opening cysteine and the closing phenylalanine or tryptophan. Fields, in order: V gene, J gene, CDR3 protein.

TRBV11-2,TRBJ1-1,ASKPTGWATEAF
TRBV28,TRBJ2-5,ASSSRAGAQY
TRBV2,TRBJ1-1,ASSLTQDGAWGRF
TRBV6-5,TRBJ1-3,ASSYSGQGGGNTIY
TRBV27,TRBJ2-5,ASKTRMETQY
TRBV28,TRBJ1-1,ASSLADRGANTEAF
TRBV28,TRBJ1-5,ASLTPAGQPQH
TRBV4-1,TRBJ2-3,ASSPLLAGGLDTQY
TRBV9,TRBJ2-3,ASSVVQTDTQY
TRBV7-9,TRBJ1-2,ASSSHRDRGLGYT
TRBV2,TRBJ1-6,ASSRQGQRRNSPLH
TRBV30,TRBJ2-3,AWSLQGGTDTQY
TRBV4-2,-,ASSLGTGSSYEQY
TRBV29-1,TRBJ2-7,SVWDIYEQY
TRBV4-3,TRBJ2-7,ASSPGTTARREQY
TRBV19,TRBJ1-6,ASSVDRVSPLH
TRBV4-1,TRBJ2-2,ASSQDQRVAGELF
TRBV5-6,TRBJ2-7,ASSLGLSSSYEQY
TRBV28,TRBJ2-3,ASSLNSGIWRDTQY
TRBV11-3,TRBJ2-7,ASSPIRRSYEQY
TRBV29-1,TRBJ2-1,SVESPGRDNEQF
TRBV11-3,TRBJ2-1,ASSLFGRSPGNEQF
TRBV9,TRBJ2-3,ASSVGGFTDTQY